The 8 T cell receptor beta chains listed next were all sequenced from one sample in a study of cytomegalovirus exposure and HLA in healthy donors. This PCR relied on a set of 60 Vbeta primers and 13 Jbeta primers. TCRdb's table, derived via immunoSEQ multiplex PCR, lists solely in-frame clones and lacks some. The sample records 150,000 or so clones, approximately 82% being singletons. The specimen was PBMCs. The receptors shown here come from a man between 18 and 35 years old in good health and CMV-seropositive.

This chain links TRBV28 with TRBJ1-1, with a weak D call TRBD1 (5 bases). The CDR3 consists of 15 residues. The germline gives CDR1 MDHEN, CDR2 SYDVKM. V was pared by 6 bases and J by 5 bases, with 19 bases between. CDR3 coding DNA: TGTGCCAGCAGCTCCCCGCAGGGCTCCTATACTGAAGCTTTCTTT. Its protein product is CASSSPQGSYTEAFF.

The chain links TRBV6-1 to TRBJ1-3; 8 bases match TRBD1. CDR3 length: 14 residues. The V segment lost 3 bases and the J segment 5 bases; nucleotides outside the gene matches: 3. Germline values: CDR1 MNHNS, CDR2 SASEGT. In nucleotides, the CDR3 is TGTGCCAGCAGTGAGCAGGGGGCTCGAAACACCATATATTTT. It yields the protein CASSEQGARNTIYF.

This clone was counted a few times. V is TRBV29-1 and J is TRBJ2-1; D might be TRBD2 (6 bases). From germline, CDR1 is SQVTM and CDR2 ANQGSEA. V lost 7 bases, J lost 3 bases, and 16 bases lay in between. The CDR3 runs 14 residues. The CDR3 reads CSAPWSGDYNEQFF. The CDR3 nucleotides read TGCAGCGCCCCTTGGTCGGGGGACTACAATGAGCAGTTCTTC.

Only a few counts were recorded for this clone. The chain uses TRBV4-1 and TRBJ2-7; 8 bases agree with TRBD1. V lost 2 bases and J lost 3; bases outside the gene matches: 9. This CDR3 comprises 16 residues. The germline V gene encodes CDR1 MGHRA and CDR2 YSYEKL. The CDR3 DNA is TGCGCCAGCAGCCAATTGGGAGGACAGGGAGGCTACGAGCAGTACTTC. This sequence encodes CASSQLGGQGGYEQYF.

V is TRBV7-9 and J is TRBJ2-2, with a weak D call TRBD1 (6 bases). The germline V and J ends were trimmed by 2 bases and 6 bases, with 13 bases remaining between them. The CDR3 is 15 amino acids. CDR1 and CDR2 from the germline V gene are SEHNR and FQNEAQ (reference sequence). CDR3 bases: TGTGCCAGCAGCTTACGAAGGGGGAAGGCCGGGGAGCTGTTTTTT. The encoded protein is CASSLRRGKAGELFF.

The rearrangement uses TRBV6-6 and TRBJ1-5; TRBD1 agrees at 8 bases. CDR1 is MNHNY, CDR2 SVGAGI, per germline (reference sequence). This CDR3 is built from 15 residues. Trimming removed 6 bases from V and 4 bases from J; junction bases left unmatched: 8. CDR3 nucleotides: TGTGCCAGCAGCCTGGGACAGGCGATTAATCAGCCCCAGCATTTT. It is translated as CASSLGQAINQPQHF.

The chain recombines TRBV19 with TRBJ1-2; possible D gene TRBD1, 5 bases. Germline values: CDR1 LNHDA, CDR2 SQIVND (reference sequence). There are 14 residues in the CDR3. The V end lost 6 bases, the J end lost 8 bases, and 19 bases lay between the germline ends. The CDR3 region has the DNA TGTGCCAGTAGCACTACTTCTGGGGCTGGGGGCTACACCTTC. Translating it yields CASSTTSGAGGYTF.

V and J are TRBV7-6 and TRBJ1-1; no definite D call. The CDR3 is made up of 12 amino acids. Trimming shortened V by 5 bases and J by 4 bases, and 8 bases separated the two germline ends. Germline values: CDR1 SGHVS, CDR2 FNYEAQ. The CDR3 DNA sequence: TGTGCCAGCAGCCCCATTTCCACTGAAGCTTTCTTT. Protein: CASSPISTEAFF.